This T cell receptor beta chain stems from a study of blood T cell repertoires in COVID-19. In the authors' workflow: From reference gene primer amplification, estimates of nucleated cell counts were derived. Produced via immunoSEQ multiplex PCR; TCRdb's table is partial and in-frame only. D and trimming come from the DNA, and the V and J calls and clone size come from that table. The sample yields around 270,000 clones, 80% to 90% seen once. The V end was cut by 5 bases, the J end by 2 bases, with 10 bases between. The CDR3 length is 13 residues. Germline loops: CDR1 SGHNT, CDR2 YYREEE (reference sequence). Assignments of participants to cohorts depended upon their own reported clinical history.

The clonotype originates from a woman in her forties who had been exposed to COVID-19. The specimen was PBMCs or T cells enriched from blood (not recorded which). The V gene is TRBV5-4, the J gene TRBJ1-2; D might be TRBD1 (6 bases). CDR3 DNA: TGTGCCAGCAGGCGGACAGAAAACTATGGCTACACCTTC. The encoded protein is CASRRTENYGYTF.